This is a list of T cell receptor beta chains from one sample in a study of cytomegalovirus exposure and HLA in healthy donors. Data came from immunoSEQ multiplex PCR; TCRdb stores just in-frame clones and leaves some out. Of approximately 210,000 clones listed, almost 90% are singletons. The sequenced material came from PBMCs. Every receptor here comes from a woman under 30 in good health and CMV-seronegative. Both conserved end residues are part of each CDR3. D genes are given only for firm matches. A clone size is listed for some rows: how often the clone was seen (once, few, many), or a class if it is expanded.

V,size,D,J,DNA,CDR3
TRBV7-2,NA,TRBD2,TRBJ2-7,TGTGCCAGCAGCTTAGTCGTGGGAGGGACCGACGAGCAGTACTTC,CASSLVVGGTDEQYF
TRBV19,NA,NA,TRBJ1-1,TGTGCCAGTACCAATGTGGCAGGGCTCGCTGAAGCTTTCTTT,CASTNVAGLAEAFF
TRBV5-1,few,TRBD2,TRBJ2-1,TGCGCCAGCAGCTTGAGAATAGCGGGAAGCAATGAGCAGTTCTTC,CASSLRIAGSNEQFF
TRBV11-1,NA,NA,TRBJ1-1,TGTGCCAGCAGCTTACACGGTGAAGCTTTCTTT,CASSLHGEAFF
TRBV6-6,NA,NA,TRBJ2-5,TGTGCCAGCAGTTGGCTGGGTTCGGGGGAGACCCAGTACTTC,CASSWLGSGETQYF
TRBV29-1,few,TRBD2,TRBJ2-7,TGCAGCGTTTACCTCCCGAGCGGGAGGCGCCTCTACGAGCAGTACTTC,CSVYLPSGRRLYEQYF
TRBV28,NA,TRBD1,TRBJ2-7,TGTGCCAGCAGTCTACAGGGGGACGAGCAGTACTTC,CASSLQGDEQYF
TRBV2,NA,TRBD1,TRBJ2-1,TGTGCCACCGCCGACAGGGTAACCTACAATGAGCAGTTCTTC,CATADRVTYNEQFF
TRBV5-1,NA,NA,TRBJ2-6,TGCGCCAGCAGCTTGGACGGTCCGTCTGGGGCCAACGTCCTGACTTTC,CASSLDGPSGANVLTF
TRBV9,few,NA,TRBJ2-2,TGTGCCAGCAGCGTAGCTACTAGGGAAGGGGAGCTGTTTTTT,CASSVATREGELFF